These 25 T cell receptor beta chains were sequenced from one sample in a study of blood T cell repertoires in COVID-19. Produced via immunoSEQ multiplex PCR; TCRdb's table is partial and in-frame only. The data contain around 75,000 clones, 80% to 90% of them singletons. The sample was peripheral blood. The origin of the receptors is a man in his sixties with acute or convalescent COVID-19.

The CDR3 spells CASSLAEGRPAAGYTF. The CDR3 coding sequence is TGTGCCAGCAGCTTAGCGGAGGGCAGGCCCGCCGCCGGCTACACCTTC. This chain links TRBV7-8 with TRBJ1-2; D is undetermined. CDR3 length: 16 amino acids. V gave up 0 bases and J gave up 8 bases, with 19 bases separating them. The germline V gene has CDR1 SGHVS and CDR2 FQNEAQ.

The rearrangement joins TRBV3-1 (or the pseudogene TRBV3-2) to TRBJ2-1; 8 positions agree with TRBD2. Per the germline V gene, CDR1 is LGHDT and CDR2 is YNNKEL (reference sequence). This CDR3 region has 15 residues. V shed 0 bases and J 5 bases; nucleotides not matched to a gene: 3. This CDR3 is CASSQDPGRDNEQFF. The CDR3 DNA is TGTGCCAGCAGCCAAGACCCCGGGAGGGACAATGAGCAGTTCTTC.

The rearrangement joins TRBV18 to TRBJ1-2; D remains ambiguous. The CDR3 runs to 16 residues. Trimming stripped 3 bases from V and 0 bases from J, with 14 bases between. From germline, CDR1 is KGHSH and CDR2 LQKENI. This CDR3 is CASSPEVSPANYGYTF. In DNA form, the CDR3 reads TGTGCCAGCTCACCCGAGGTCAGCCCAGCTAACTATGGCTACACCTTC. Filled out from reference TRBV18 and TRBJ1-2, the complete variable domain reads NAGVMQNPRHLVRRRGQEARLRCSPMKGHSHVYWYRQLPEEGLKFMVYLQKENIIDESGMPKERFSAEFPKEGPSILRIQQVVRGDSAAYFCASSPEVSPANYGYTFGSGTRLTVV.

The genes are TRBV19 and TRBJ2-7; 9 nucleotides align to TRBD1. The length of the CDR3 is 16 residues. Germline assignment: CDR1 LNHDA and CDR2 SQIVND (reference sequence). V shed 4 bases and J 4 bases; nucleotides not matched to a gene: 11. CDR3 in DNA: TGTGCCAGTAGTACCACCTCCCCGGGACAGGGATACGAGCAGTACTTC. This encodes CASSTTSPGQGYEQYF.

The V call is TRBV27, the J call TRBJ1-6; D is undetermined. The CDR3 has 13 residues. Per the germline V gene, CDR1 is MNHEY and CDR2 is SMNVEV (reference sequence). V lost 6 bases and J lost 14, with 17 bases in between. This CDR3 reads CASSASWAMSLHF. The CDR3 DNA reads TGTGCCAGCAGCGCCAGCTGGGCTATGTCCCTCCACTTT.

This chain joins TRBV19 and TRBJ1-2; D remains unclear. The CDR3 runs to 12 residues. Deletions cut 6 bases from V and 8 bases from J, with 13 bases between. Germline CDR1 is LNHDA and CDR2 is SQIVND (reference sequence). Here the CDR3 DNA reads TGTGCCAGTAGCGGGTCAGAGGCCGGCTACACCTTC. Amino acids: CASSGSEAGYTF.

Only one count was recorded for this clone. The CDR3 sequence is CASSTNRVGRGDTEAFF. DNA for the CDR3: TGTGCCAGCAGCACAAACAGGGTGGGGAGGGGAGACACTGAAGCTTTCTTT. The chain carries TRBV28 and TRBJ1-1; possible D gene TRBD1, 6 bases. Germline CDR1 and CDR2: MDHEN and SYDVKM. This CDR3 is built from 17 residues. Trimming took off 6 bases at V and 3 bases at J, with 23 bases between the two ends.

V usage is TRBV10-1 and J usage is TRBJ1-2, with 10 bases lining up with TRBD1. V was clipped by 3 bases and J by 6 bases; unmatched bases: 7. This CDR3 spans 15 amino acids. Germline CDR1 reads WNHNN; CDR2 reads SYGVQD (reference sequence). This chain's CDR3 is CASSESRTGGNGYTF. As DNA, the CDR3 is TGCGCCAGCAGTGAAAGTCGGACAGGGGGAAATGGCTACACCTTC.

V gene TRBV14 combines with J gene TRBJ1-2, with a tentative D call TRBD1 (5 bases). Trimming took 4 bases from V and 6 from J, leaving 12 bases between them. The CDR3 spans 13 residues. Germline loops: CDR1 SGHDN, CDR2 FVKESK. The CDR3 nucleotides are TGTGCCAGCAGCCCCAGGGTACAGCATGGCTACACCTTC. This gives the protein CASSPRVQHGYTF.

The gene calls are TRBV7-2 and TRBJ2-5, with TRBD1 matching 8 bases. The CDR3 has 14 amino acids. The germline gives CDR1 SGHTA, CDR2 FQGNSA. V was clipped by 7 bases and J by 2 bases; unmatched bases: 6. CDR3 DNA sequence: TGTGCCAGCACCATACGGACAGGGCAAGAGACCCAGTACTTC. It encodes CASTIRTGQETQYF. The complete variable domain, with remaining parts taken from reference TRBV7-2 and TRBJ2-5, reads GAGVSQSPSNKVTEKGKDVELRCDPISGHTALYWYRQSLGQGLEFLIYFQGNSAPDKSGLPSDRFSAERTGGSVSTLTIQRTQQEDSAVYLCASTIRTGQETQYFGPGTRLLVL.

The sample holds a few counts of this clone. This rearrangement joins TRBV10-3 to TRBJ1-1, with 7 bases matching TRBD1. Germline CDR1 ENHRY, CDR2 SYGVKD. The CDR3 contains 13 residues. Trimming removed 10 bases from V and 2 bases from J; junction bases left unmatched: 7. CDR3 in DNA: TGTGCCACCTCCGGGACAGATAACACTGAAGCTTTCTTT. It specifies CATSGTDNTEAFF.

The gene calls are TRBV18 and TRBJ2-1; 9 nucleotides match TRBD1. V gave up 2 bases and J gave up 2 bases; unmatched junction bases: 7. There are 17 residues in the CDR3. Germline CDR1 reads KGHSH; CDR2 reads LQKENI. The CDR3 DNA follows: TGTGCCAGCTCACCAGCCGGGTGGGACAGGGCCTACAATGAGCAGTTCTTC. It translates to CASSPAGWDRAYNEQFF. Full variable domain (outside the CDR3, taken from reference TRBV18 and TRBJ2-1): NAGVMQNPRHLVRRRGQEARLRCSPMKGHSHVYWYRQLPEEGLKFMVYLQKENIIDESGMPKERFSAEFPKEGPSILRIQQVVRGDSAAYFCASSPAGWDRAYNEQFFGPGTRLTVL.

This chain joins TRBV10-1 and TRBJ1-1; TRBD1 matches at 7 bases. The junction had 3 bases not matched to a gene; V was cut back by 3 bases and J by 5 bases. This CDR3 region has 13 residues. Looked up from germline, CDR1 is WNHNN and CDR2 is SYGVQD (reference sequence). CDR3 nucleotide sequence: TGCGCCAGCAGTGAAGACAGGGAGACTGAAGCTTTCTTT. Residues: CASSEDRETEAFF.

The V and J genes are TRBV6-5 and TRBJ2-7; D is undetermined. The CDR3 has 14 residues. Per germline, CDR1 MNHEY and CDR2 SVGAGI. V lost 0 bases and J 5 bases, leaving 11 bases between the germline ends. CDR3 bases: TGTGCCAGCAGTTACTCGTCCCCTATTGACGAGCAGTACTTC. Its translation: CASSYSSPIDEQYF.

V gene TRBV7-2 combines with J gene TRBJ2-2, with TRBD2 matching over 7 bases. CDR1 SGHTA and CDR2 FQGNSA come from the germline V gene. There are 17 residues in the CDR3. V was pared by 2 bases and J by 7 bases, with 13 bases of the junction left unmatched. The CDR3 is CASSLLLGLEGNGELFF. In DNA, the CDR3 is TGTGCCAGCAGCTTACTATTAGGACTAGAGGGGAACGGGGAGCTGTTTTTT.

This rearrangement joins TRBV7-9 to TRBJ2-1; weak D call: TRBD1 (5 bases). Germline V gene data show CDR1 as SEHNR and CDR2 as FQNEAQ (reference sequence). The germline V and J ends were trimmed by 5 bases and 4 bases, with 12 bases remaining between them. CDR3 length: 14 amino acids. The CDR3 nucleotides read TGTGCCAGCAGCATCACAGGCGTTTACAATGAGCAGTTCTTC. Protein: CASSITGVYNEQFF.

This chain links TRBV5-1 with TRBJ2-3, with TRBD2 matching over 12 bases. The germline gives CDR1 SGHRS, CDR2 YFSETQ. The J segment lost 1 base and the V segment lost 3 bases, leaving 12 bases of the junction unmatched. The CDR3 is 19 amino acids. The CDR3 region is CASSSGTSGLGVGTDTQYF. The CDR3 DNA follows: TGCGCCAGCAGCTCTGGGACTAGCGGGCTGGGTGTTGGCACAGATACGCAGTATTTT.

The rearrangement uses TRBV5-1 and TRBJ1-4; TRBD1 aligns across 11 bases. V trimming: 4 bases; J trimming: 6 bases; junction bases outside the gene matches: 5. CDR3 length: 15 amino acids. The germline gives CDR1 SGHRS, CDR2 YFSETQ. The CDR3 loop is CASSLDRGPDEKLFF. The CDR3 region has the DNA TGCGCCAGCAGCCTGGACAGGGGGCCAGATGAAAAACTGTTTTTT.

Here the CDR3 DNA reads TGTGCCAGCAGCACCGGACAGGGGGCTTTCGAGCAGTACTTC. It is translated as CASSTGQGAFEQYF. This chain connects TRBV28 to TRBJ2-7; 11 bases are shared with TRBD1. The CDR3 spans 14 residues. The germline V gene encodes CDR1 MDHEN and CDR2 SYDVKM. The J segment lost 6 bases and the V segment lost 6 bases, leaving 7 bases of the junction unmatched.

V and J are TRBV7-3 and TRBJ2-5; 11 bases are a match to TRBD2. Germline lookup yields CDR1 SGHTA and CDR2 FQGTGA. CDR3 length: 16 residues. Trimming took 5 bases from V and 6 from J; bases not matched to a gene: 11. CDR3 sequence (DNA): TGTGCCAGCAGCATCCAAGTAGCGGGAGGGCCCAAGACCCAGTACTTC. Its protein is CASSIQVAGGPKTQYF. Supplemented by reference TRBV7-3 and TRBJ2-5, the full variable domain reads GAGVSQTPSNKVTEKGKYVELRCDPISGHTALYWYRQSLGQGPEFLIYFQGTGAADDSGLPNDRFFAVRPEGSVSTLKIQRTERGDSAVYLCASSIQVAGGPKTQYFGPGTRLLVL.

V and J are TRBV7-9 and TRBJ1-4, with no clear D. V was shortened by 4 bases and J by 2 bases, with 17 bases between the two germline ends. CDR1 and CDR2 (germline): SEHNR, FQNEAQ (reference sequence). The CDR3 runs 17 residues. CDR3 sequence reads: CASSSAVGAGTNEKLFF. The CDR3 nucleotides are TGTGCCAGCAGCTCCGCGGTGGGTGCGGGGACTAATGAAAAACTGTTTTTT.

The rearrangement uses TRBV5-1 and TRBJ2-7; D perhaps matches TRBD2 (5 bases). Trimming took 1 base from V and 4 from J, leaving 21 bases between them. Germline CDR1 and CDR2: SGHRS and YFSETQ. This CDR3 contains 17 residues. CDR3 coding DNA: TGCGCCAGCAGCTTGTCCATCGGGGAACAACTGGGGTACGAGCAGTACTTC. Protein: CASSLSIGEQLGYEQYF.

J is TRBJ1-4 and V is TRBV5-1; no clear D gene. Trimming removed 0 bases at V and 3 bases at J, with 15 bases between. Per germline, CDR1 SGHRS and CDR2 YFSETQ. CDR3 size: 17 residues. The CDR3 is CASSLAKGGAANEKLFF. In DNA form, the CDR3 reads TGCGCCAGCAGCTTGGCAAAGGGAGGCGCTGCTAATGAAAAACTGTTTTTT. Supplemented by reference TRBV5-1 and TRBJ1-4, the full variable domain reads KAGVTQTPRYLIKTRGQQVTLSCSPISGHRSVSWYQQTPGQGLQFLFEYFSETQRNKGNFPGRFSGRQFSNSRSEMNVSTLELGDSALYLCASSLAKGGAANEKLFFGSGTQLSVL.

This sequence joins TRBV5-1 and TRBJ2-1; 7 nucleotides agree with TRBD1. This CDR3 region has 15 residues. Germline V gives CDR1 SGHRS, CDR2 YFSETQ. Trimming removed 3 bases from V and 5 bases from J; junction bases left unmatched: 8. The CDR3 nucleotides are TGCGCCAGCAGCTCGATTCCGGGACAGAACAATGAGCAGTTCTTC. Its protein product is CASSSIPGQNNEQFF.

This rearrangement joins TRBV24-1 to TRBJ1-5; D possibly corresponds to TRBD1 (5 bases). Germline CDR1 and CDR2: KGHDR and SFDVKD. The germline V and J ends were trimmed by 3 bases and 5 bases, with 10 bases remaining between them. CDR3 length: 14 amino acids. In DNA, the CDR3 is TGTGCCACCAGTGATCCAGGGAACCATCAGCCCCAGCATTTT. Its translation: CATSDPGNHQPQHF.